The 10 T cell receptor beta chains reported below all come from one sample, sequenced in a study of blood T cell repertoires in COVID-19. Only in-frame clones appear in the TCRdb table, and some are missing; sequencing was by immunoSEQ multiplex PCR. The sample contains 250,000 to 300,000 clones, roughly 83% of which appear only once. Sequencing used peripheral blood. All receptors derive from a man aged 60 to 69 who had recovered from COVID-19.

The CDR3 spells CASSFNSGRALDEQYF. The CDR3 bases are TGCGCCAGCAGCTTCAACAGCGGGAGGGCCCTAGACGAGCAGTACTTC. This chain links TRBV5-1 with TRBJ2-7, with 10 bases aligning to TRBD2. CDR1 and CDR2 (germline): SGHRS, YFSETQ. The CDR3 consists of 16 residues. V lost 2 bases, J lost 5 bases, and 10 bases stayed unmatched.

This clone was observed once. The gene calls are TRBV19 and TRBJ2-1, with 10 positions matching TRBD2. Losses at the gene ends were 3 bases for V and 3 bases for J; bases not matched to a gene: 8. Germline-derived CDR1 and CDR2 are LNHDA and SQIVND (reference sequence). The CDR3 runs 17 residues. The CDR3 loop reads CASSILSSGRNYNEQFF. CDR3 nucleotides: TGTGCCAGTAGTATTTTGTCTAGCGGGAGAAACTACAATGAGCAGTTCTTC.

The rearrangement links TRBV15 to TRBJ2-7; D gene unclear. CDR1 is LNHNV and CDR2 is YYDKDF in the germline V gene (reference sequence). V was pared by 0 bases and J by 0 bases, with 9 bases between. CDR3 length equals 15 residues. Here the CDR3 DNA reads TGTGCCACCAGCAGAGATTCGGCTAGCTCCTACGAGCAGTACTTC. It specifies CATSRDSASSYEQYF.

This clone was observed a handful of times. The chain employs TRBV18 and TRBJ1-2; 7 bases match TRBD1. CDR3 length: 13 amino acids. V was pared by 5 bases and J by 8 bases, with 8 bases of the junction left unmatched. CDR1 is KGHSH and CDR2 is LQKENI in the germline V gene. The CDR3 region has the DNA TGTGCCAGCTCAACCGGACAGGAGGGGGGCTACACCTTC. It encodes CASSTGQEGGYTF.

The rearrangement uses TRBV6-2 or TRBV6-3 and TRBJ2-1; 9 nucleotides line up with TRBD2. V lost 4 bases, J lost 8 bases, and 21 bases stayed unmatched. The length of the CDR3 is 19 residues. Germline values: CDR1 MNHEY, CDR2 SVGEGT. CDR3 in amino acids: CASSSGKNAGGPLRYEQFF. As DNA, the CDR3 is TGTGCCAGCAGTTCGGGGAAGAATGCGGGAGGGCCCCTGAGGTATGAGCAGTTCTTC.

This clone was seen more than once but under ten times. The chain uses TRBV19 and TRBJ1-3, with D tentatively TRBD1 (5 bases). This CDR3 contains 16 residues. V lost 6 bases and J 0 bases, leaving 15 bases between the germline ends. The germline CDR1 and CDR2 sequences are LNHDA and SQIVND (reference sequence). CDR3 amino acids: CASSPTGLSSGNTIYF. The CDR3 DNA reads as TGTGCCAGTAGCCCTACAGGCCTGAGCTCTGGAAACACCATATATTTT.

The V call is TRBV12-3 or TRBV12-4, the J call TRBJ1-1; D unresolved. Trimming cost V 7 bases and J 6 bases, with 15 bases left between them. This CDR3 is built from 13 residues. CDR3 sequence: CASNLGWGAEAFF. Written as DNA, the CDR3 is TGTGCCAGCAACCTGGGGTGGGGAGCTGAAGCTTTCTTT.

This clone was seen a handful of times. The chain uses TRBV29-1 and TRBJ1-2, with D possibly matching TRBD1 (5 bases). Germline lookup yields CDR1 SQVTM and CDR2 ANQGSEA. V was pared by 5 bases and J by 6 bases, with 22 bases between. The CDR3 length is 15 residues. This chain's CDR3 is CSVQPPDLGPDGYTF. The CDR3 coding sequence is TGCAGCGTTCAGCCACCTGACCTGGGGCCTGATGGCTACACCTTC.

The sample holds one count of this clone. CDR3 amino acids: CASSYRGAGELFF. In nucleotides, the CDR3 is TGTGCCAGCAGTTACAGGGGTGCCGGGGAGCTGTTTTTT. The genes are TRBV12-3 or TRBV12-4 and TRBJ2-2; 7 bases are shared with TRBD1. The CDR3 runs 13 residues. V shed 4 bases, J shed 6 bases, and the junction held 2 bases outside the gene matches.

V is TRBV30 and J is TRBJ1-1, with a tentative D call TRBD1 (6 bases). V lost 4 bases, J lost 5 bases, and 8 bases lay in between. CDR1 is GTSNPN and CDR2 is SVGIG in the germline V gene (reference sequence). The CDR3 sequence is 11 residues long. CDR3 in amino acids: CAWNRVTEAFF. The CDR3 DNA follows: TGTGCCTGGAACAGGGTGACTGAAGCTTTCTTT.